Listed below are T cell receptor beta chains from one sample, sequenced in a study of CD8+ T cells in alopecia areata. TCRdb keeps only in-frame clones here, not all; method: immunoSEQ multiplex PCR. The sample consists of 200,000 or so clones, about three fifths of them appearing once. This specimen was CD4+ T cells sorted from blood, taken at week 0. These TCRs come from a human donor with alopecia areata. Both conserved end residues are part of each CDR3. D genes are given only for firm matches. Only some rows state a clone size, as once, few, many or a class for expanded clones.

D gene	J gene	V gene	clone size	CDR3 protein	CDR3 DNA
NA	TRBJ1-5	TRBV2	NA	CASTLSGGARDQPQHF	TGTGCCAGCACCCTGTCTGGGGGGGCGAGGGATCAGCCCCAGCATTTT
NA	TRBJ1-1	TRBV5-1	NA	CASSLTGPQNTEAFF	TGCGCCAGCAGCTTGACCGGGCCCCAGAACACTGAAGCTTTCTTT
NA	TRBJ2-5	TRBV30	NA	CAWIGVVGQETQYF	TGTGCCTGGATAGGGGTTGTCGGGCAAGAGACCCAGTACTTC
NA	TRBJ2-1	TRBV13	NA	CASSLAYNEQFF	TGTGCCAGCAGCTTAGCCTACAATGAGCAGTTCTTC
NA	TRBJ1-1	TRBV29-1	few	CSGYRSMNTEAFF	TGCAGCGGTTACAGATCAATGAACACTGAAGCTTTCTTT
NA	TRBJ1-2	TRBV7-9	few	CASSLKGHGYTF	TGTGCCAGCAGCTTAAAAGGACATGGCTACACCTTC
TRBD1	TRBJ1-2	TRBV7-9	few	CASSTSGTGIYGYTF	TGTGCCAGCAGTACCTCCGGGACAGGAATCTATGGCTACACCTTC
TRBD2	TRBJ2-5	TRBV9	NA	CASSVVQAGGPRGETQYF	TGTGCCAGCAGCGTAGTTCAAGCGGGAGGGCCAAGGGGAGAGACCCAGTACTTC
NA	TRBJ2-7	TRBV6-5	few	CASSRVRGPYEQYF	TGTGCCAGCAGCCGGGTGAGAGGACCTTACGAGCAGTACTTC
TRBD1	TRBJ1-6	TRBV14	NA	CASSHTDRGNSPLHF	TGTGCCAGCAGCCATACAGACAGGGGTAATTCACCCCTCCACTTT
NA	TRBJ1-1	TRBV9	NA	CASSFVTDSGEAFF	TGTGCCAGCAGCTTTGTGACGGACTCCGGGGAGGCTTTCTTT
NA	TRBJ2-7	TRBV13	NA	CASSLAGDEQYF	TGTGCCAGCAGCTTAGCGGGGGACGAGCAGTACTTC
NA	TRBJ2-3	TRBV18	few	CASSPGPDTQYF	TGTGCCAGCTCACCCGGGCCAGATACGCAGTATTTT
TRBD1	TRBJ1-1	TRBV9	NA	CASSARGQTMNTEAFF	TGTGCCAGCAGCGCAAGGGGACAGACCATGAACACTGAAGCTTTCTTT
NA	TRBJ2-3	TRBV19	few	CASRKLTLWYF	TGTGCCAGTAGGAAACTAACACTCTGGTATTTT
NA	TRBJ2-1	TRBV9	few	CASSAPGLPYNEQFF	TGTGCCAGCAGCGCGCCGGGACTGCCCTACAATGAGCAGTTCTTC
TRBD1	TRBJ2-5	TRBV18	NA	CASSPGTAEETQYF	TGTGCCAGCTCACCAGGGACAGCAGAAGAGACCCAGTACTTC
TRBD1	TRBJ2-1	TRBV6-5	few	CASRTGVNEQFF	TGTGCCAGCAGAACAGGGGTCAATGAGCAGTTCTTC
NA	TRBJ2-1	TRBV25-1	NA	CASSEYFTNEQFF	TGTGCCAGCAGTGAATATTTCACCAATGAGCAGTTCTTC
NA	TRBJ1-2	TRBV9	NA	CASYADLRGYTF	TGTGCCAGCTACGCGGACCTGCGGGGCTACACCTTC
TRBD1	TRBJ1-5	TRBV10-1	NA	CASSRDSTQPQHF	TGCGCCAGCAGCCGGGACAGTACTCAGCCCCAGCATTTT
NA	TRBJ2-1	TRBV9	NA	CASSVVGMGSSYNEQFF	TGTGCCAGCAGCGTAGTGGGGATGGGTAGCAGCTACAATGAGCAGTTCTTC
TRBD2	TRBJ2-1	TRBV7-6	NA	CASIQTSGRGNEQFF	TGTGCCAGCATCCAGACTAGCGGGAGGGGCAATGAGCAGTTCTTC
NA	TRBJ2-7	TRBV6-5	NA	CASSSRGAGYEQYF	TGTGCCAGCAGTAGCCGGGGAGCAGGCTACGAGCAGTACTTC
NA	TRBJ1-2	TRBV7-9	NA	CASSLALLLSGYTF	TGTGCCAGCAGCTTAGCGCTTTTACTTTCTGGCTACACCTTC
TRBD2	TRBJ2-3	TRBV29-1	NA	CSVDQGGLASDTQYF	TGCAGCGTTGACCAGGGTGGACTAGCATCAGATACGCAGTATTTT
NA	TRBJ1-1	TRBV11-2	few	CATRHSMNTEAFF	TGTGCCACTAGACATAGCATGAACACTGAAGCTTTCTTT
TRBD2	TRBJ2-1	TRBV29-1	few	CSVVRSGSKDEQFF	TGCAGCGTTGTGCGTAGCGGGAGTAAGGATGAGCAGTTCTTC
NA	TRBJ2-7	TRBV5-1	NA	CASSVSRDTTYEQYF	TGCGCCAGCAGCGTTTCACGGGACACGACCTACGAGCAGTACTTC